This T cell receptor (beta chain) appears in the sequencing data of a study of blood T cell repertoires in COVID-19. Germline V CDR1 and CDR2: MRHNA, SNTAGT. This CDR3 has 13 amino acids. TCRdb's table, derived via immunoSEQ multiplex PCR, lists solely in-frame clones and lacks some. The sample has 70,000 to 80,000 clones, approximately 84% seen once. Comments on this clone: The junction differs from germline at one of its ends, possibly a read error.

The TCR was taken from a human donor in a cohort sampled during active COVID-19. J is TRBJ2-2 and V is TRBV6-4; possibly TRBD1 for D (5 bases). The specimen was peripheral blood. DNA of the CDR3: TGTGCCAGCAGTGACTCGGACACCGGAGAGCTGTTTTTT. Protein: CASSDSDTGELFF.